This TCR beta chain was sequenced for a study of identifying expanded T cells in peripheral blood. TCRdb's copy holds only in-frame clones and misses some; the assay was immunoSEQ multiplex PCR. This repertoire shows about 58,000 clones, roughly nine tenths found once; its top ten account for about 3.7%. Trimming took off 5 bases at V and 2 bases at J, with 15 bases between the two ends. The CDR3 contains 15 residues. Germline lookup yields CDR1 LNHDA and CDR2 SQIVND (reference sequence). Study observations and caveats: Differentially abundant clones: about 1.2 between replicates, 16.4 at roughly 13 days, less than 25 at four.

No infections or other immune events were documented during collection. Regarding this clone: Antigen specificity is unknown.

V gene TRBV19 combines with J gene TRBJ2-5, with D possibly being TRBD2 (5 bases). Sequencing used blood. This sequence originates from a person aged 18 to 75 in good health. The CDR3 DNA is TGTGCCAGTAGTTGGAGACCATCGGGGCAAGAGACCCAGTACTTC. It encodes CASSWRPSGQETQYF.